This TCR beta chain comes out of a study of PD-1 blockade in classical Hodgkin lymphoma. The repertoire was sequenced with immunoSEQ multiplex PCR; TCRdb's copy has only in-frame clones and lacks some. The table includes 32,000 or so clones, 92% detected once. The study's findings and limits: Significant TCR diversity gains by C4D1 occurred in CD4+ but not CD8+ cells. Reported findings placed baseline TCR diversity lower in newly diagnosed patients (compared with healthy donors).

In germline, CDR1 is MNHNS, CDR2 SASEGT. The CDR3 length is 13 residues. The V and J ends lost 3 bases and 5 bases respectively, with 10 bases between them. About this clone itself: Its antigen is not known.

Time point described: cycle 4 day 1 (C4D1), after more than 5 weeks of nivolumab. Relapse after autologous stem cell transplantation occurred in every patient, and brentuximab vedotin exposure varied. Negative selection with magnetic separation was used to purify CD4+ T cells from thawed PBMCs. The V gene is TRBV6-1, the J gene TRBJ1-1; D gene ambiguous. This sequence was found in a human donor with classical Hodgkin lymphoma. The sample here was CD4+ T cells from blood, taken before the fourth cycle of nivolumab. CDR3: CASSDLGRTEAFF. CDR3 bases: TGTGCCAGCAGTGATCTTGGGCGGACTGAAGCTTTCTTT.